This T cell receptor (beta chain) was identified in a study of shared clonotypes between healthy human individuals. This clone was counted a single time. Antigen: not known. Other DNA sequences in the same sample also yield this CDR3. Naive CD8 cells comprised CD45RO-negative, CCR7-positively selected cells, excluding terminally differentiated effector memory CD45RA+ cells. Donors had no recently reported acute infections or vaccinations and were HIV-negative. This CDR3 is built from 14 residues. Germline values: CDR1 MNHEY, CDR2 SMNVEV (reference sequence). Trimming shortened V by 1 base and J by 0 bases, and 7 bases separated the two germline ends. Using immunoSEQ multiplex PCR, the repertoire was profiled, and TCRdb retains in-frame clones only, with some absent. The sample consists of about 1.9 million clones, over 85% of them appearing once. Study observations and caveats: What limited the represented genetic and exposure-history diversity was the small number of donors. Compared with memory subsets, naive subsets generally had larger estimated richness.

The chain recombines TRBV27 with TRBJ2-7; no firm D call. This clonotype was obtained from a young man in good health. Some clones in this sample may be carry-over from other donors' samples. The sample was naive CD8+ T cells from PBMCs. CDR3 nucleotide sequence: TGTGCCAGCAGTTTATTGGCAGGCTCCTACGAGCAGTACTTC. This encodes CASSLLAGSYEQYF.